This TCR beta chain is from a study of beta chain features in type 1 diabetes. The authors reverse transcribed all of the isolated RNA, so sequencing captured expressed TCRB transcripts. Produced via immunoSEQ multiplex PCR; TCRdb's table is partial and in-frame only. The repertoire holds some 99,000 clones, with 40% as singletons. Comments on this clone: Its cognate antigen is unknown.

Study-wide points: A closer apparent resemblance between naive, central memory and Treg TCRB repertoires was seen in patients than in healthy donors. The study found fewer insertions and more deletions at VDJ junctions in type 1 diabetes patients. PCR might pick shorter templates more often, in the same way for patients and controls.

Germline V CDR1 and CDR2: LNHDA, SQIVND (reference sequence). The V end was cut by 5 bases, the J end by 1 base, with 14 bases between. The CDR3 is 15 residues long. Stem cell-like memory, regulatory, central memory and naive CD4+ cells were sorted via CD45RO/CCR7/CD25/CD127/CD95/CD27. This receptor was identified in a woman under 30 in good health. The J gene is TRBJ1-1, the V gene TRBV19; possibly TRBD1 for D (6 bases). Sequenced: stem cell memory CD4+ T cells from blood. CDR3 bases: TGTGCCAGTAGTTCAGCCTCACAGGGGAACACTGAAGCTTTCTTT. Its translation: CASSSASQGNTEAFF.